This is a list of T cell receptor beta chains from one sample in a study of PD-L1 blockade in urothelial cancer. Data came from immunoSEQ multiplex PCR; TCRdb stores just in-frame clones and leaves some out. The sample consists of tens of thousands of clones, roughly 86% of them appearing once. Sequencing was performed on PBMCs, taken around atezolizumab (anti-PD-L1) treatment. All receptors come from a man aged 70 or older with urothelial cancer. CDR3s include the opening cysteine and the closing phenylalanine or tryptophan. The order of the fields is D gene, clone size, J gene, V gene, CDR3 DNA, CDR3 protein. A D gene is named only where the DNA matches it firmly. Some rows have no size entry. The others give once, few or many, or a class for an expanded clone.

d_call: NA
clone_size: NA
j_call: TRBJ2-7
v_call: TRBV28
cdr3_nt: TGTGCCAGCGGACACCCAATTTACGAGCAGTACTTC
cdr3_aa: CASGHPIYEQYF

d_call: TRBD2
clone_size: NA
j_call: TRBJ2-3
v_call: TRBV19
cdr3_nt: TGTGCCAGTAGTACCCTCTCGGGAGGGCCTAGAGATACGCAGTATTTT
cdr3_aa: CASSTLSGGPRDTQYF

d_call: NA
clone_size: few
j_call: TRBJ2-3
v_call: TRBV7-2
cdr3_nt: TGTGCCAGCAGCTTAGTAAGCCAAGCAGATACGCAGTATTTT
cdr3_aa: CASSLVSQADTQYF

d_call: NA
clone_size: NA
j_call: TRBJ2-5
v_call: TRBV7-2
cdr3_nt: TGTGCCAGCAGCTTAGGTGGAGGGGTGGAGACCCAGTACTTC
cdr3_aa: CASSLGGGVETQYF

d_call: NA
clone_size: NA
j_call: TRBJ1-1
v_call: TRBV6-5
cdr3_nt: TGTGCCAGCAGTTACAGGAGGGTAGGTGAAGCTTTCTTT
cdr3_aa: CASSYRRVGEAFF

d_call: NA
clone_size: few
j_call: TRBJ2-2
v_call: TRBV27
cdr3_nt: TGTGCCAGCAGTCTAGAGAATTGGGGGGGCTCGGAGGAGCTGTTTTTT
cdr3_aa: CASSLENWGGSEELFF

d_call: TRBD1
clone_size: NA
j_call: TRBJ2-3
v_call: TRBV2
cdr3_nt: TGTGCCAGCAGTTCGGGACAGGGGTTTTCGAATACGCAGTATTTT
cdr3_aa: CASSSGQGFSNTQYF

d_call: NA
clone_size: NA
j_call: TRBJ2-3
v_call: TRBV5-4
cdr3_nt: TGTGCCAGCAGCGATCCAGGGAAGGGTATAACAGATACGCAGTATTTT
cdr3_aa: CASSDPGKGITDTQYF

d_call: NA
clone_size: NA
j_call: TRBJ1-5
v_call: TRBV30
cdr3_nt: TGTGCCTGGAGTCCCAGGGCGAGACAGCCCCAGCATTTT
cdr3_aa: CAWSPRARQPQHF

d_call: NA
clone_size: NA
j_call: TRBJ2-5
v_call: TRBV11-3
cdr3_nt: TGTGCCAGCAGCTTAGGCGGCCAAGAGACCCAGTACTTC
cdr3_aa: CASSLGGQETQYF

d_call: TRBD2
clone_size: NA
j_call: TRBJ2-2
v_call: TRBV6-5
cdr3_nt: TGTGCCAGCAAGCTAGCGGGAGAGAAAACCGGGGAGCTGTTTTTT
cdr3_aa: CASKLAGEKTGELFF

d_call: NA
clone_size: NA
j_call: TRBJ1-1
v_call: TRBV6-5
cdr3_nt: TGTGCCAGCAGCCAGGCAGGGAAGAACACTGAAGCTTTCTTT
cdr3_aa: CASSQAGKNTEAFF

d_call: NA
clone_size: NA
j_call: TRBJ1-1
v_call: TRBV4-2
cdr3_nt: TGTGCCAGCAGCCCCCTAGCTGGAGGGGAGCGCGGGGAAGCTTTCTTT
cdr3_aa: CASSPLAGGERGEAFF

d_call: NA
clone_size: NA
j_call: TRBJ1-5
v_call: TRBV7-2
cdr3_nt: TGTGCCAGCAGCCCCGGGAGGAGCGGGGGTCAGCCCCAGCATTTT
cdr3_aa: CASSPGRSGGQPQHF

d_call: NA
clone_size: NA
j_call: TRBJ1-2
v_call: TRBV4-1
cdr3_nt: TGCGCCAGCAGCCAAGATCTAGGAGGCTATGGCTACACCTTC
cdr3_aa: CASSQDLGGYGYTF

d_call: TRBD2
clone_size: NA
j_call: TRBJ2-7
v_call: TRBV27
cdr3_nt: TGTGCCAGCAGCTGGCGGGAGGCAAGCTACGAGCAGTACTTC
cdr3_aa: CASSWREASYEQYF

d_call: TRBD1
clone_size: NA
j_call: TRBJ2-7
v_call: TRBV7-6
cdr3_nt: TGTGCCAGCAGCTTGGACAGGTCGGGCGAGCAGTACTTC
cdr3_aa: CASSLDRSGEQYF

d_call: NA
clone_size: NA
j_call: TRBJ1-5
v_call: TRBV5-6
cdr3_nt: TGTGCCAGCAGTTCAGGGGCGGGCAATCAGCCCCAGCATTTT
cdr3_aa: CASSSGAGNQPQHF

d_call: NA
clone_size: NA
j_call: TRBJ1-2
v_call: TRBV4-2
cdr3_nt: TGTGCCAGCAGCCAAGAATGGGGGGTGATGGATGGCTACACCTTC
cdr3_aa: CASSQEWGVMDGYTF

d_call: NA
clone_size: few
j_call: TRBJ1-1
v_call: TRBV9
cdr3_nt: TGTGCCAGCAGCGTAAAGCTGAACACTGAAGCTTTCTTT
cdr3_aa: CASSVKLNTEAFF

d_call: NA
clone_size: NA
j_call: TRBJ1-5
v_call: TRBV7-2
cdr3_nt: TGTGCCAGCAGCCCGCCCCCCCCCAGGGATAGCAATCAGCCCCAGCATTTT
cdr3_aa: CASSPPPPRDSNQPQHF

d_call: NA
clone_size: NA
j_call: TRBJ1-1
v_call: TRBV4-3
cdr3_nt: TGCGCCAGCACCCAAGAGGGCAGCTACACTGAAGCTTTCTTT
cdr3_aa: CASTQEGSYTEAFF

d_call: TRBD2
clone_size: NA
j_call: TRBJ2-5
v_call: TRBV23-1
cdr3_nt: TGCGCCAGCAGTCCCTCAAAGGGACCGCGGCGGGTAGCGGGAGGGGAGGAGACCCAGTACTTC
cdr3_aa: CASSPSKGPRRVAGGEETQYF

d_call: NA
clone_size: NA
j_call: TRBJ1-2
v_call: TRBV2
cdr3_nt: TGTGCCAGCAGGTTACAGGCTTATGGCTACACCTTC
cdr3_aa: CASRLQAYGYTF

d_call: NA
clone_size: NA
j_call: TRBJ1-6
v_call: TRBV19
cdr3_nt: TGTGCCAGTCAGGCGGGAGGCTCCTATAATTCACCCCTCCACTTT
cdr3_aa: CASQAGGSYNSPLHF

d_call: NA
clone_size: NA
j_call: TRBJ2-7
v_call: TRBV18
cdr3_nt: TGTGCCAGCTCACCACCTGGAGGATACGAGCAGTACTTC
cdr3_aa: CASSPPGGYEQYF

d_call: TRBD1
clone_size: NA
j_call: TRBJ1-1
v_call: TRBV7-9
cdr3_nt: TGTGCCAGCAGCCGTCAAACAGGGGGCCCGGAGGAAGCTTTCTTT
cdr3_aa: CASSRQTGGPEEAFF

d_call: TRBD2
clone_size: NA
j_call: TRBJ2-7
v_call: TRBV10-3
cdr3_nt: TGTGCCACCCGGGGTAGCGGGGGGGACACCTACGAGCAGTACTTC
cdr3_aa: CATRGSGGDTYEQYF

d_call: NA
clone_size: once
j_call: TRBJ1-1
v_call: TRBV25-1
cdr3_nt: TGTGCCAGCATGGGGTTCAGGGATTTTACCATGAACACTGAAGCTTTCTTT
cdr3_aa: CASMGFRDFTMNTEAFF

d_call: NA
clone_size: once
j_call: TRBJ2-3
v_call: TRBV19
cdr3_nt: TGTGCCAGTAGTCGGGCAGATACGCAGTATTTT
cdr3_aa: CASSRADTQYF

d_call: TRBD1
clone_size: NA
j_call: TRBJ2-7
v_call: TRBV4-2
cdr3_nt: TGTGCCAGCAGCCAGTCAGGGGGCGACTCCTACGAGCAGTACTTC
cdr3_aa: CASSQSGGDSYEQYF

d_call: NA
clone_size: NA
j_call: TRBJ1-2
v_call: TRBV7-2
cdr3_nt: TGTGCCAGCAGCTTAGAACGTCAGTACAACTATGGCTACACCTTC
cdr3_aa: CASSLERQYNYGYTF

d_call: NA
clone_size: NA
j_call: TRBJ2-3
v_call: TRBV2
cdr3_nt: TGTGCCAGCAGGATCGAGGTTGGCACAGATACGCAGTATTTT
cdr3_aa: CASRIEVGTDTQYF

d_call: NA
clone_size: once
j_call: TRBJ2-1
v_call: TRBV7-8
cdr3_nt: TGTGCCAGCAGCTCGATACTCTCACAGGGAAACAATGAGCAGTTCTTC
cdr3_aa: CASSSILSQGNNEQFF

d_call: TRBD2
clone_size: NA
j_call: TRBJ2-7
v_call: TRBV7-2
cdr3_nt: TGTGCCAGCAGGAGAAGCGGGGGGGCGAGAGAGCAGTACTTC
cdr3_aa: CASRRSGGAREQYF

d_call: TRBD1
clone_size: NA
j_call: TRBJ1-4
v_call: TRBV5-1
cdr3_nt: TGCGCCACTTCGCCGGGGACAGGGGGTAATGAAAAACTGTTTTTT
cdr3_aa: CATSPGTGGNEKLFF